The sequence of this TCR beta chain was determined in a study of CD8 T cells in Susac syndrome. The V end was cut by 1 base, the J end by 4 bases, with 6 bases between. This CDR3 spans 13 amino acids. Germline CDR1 and CDR2: SGHTA and FQGNSA. The authors carried out high-throughput sequencing of TCR beta. They applied it to CD8+ and CD4+ T cells obtained from blood. Isolation of CD8+ and CD4+ T cells was performed negatively, whereas enrichment of TEMRA cells was done by FACS. It was with random hexamers that about 0.45 to 1 ug RNA was reverse transcribed. The authors amplified TCR beta CDR3 across 54 Vbeta and 13 Jbeta using immunoSEQ multiplex PCR. TCRdb reprocessed the immunoSEQ multiplex PCR reads via MiXCR and lists one record per CDR3 protein. The data contain over 95,000 distinct CDR3 sequences, 92% of them singletons.

The chain carries TRBV7-2 and TRBJ2-3; D not certain. The sequence came from a human donor in good health. The sequenced sample was CD8+ T cells from PBMCs. The DNA for the CDR3 is TGTGCCAGCAGCTTAGGCGCAGCAGATACGCAGTATTTT. This codes for CASSLGAADTQYF.